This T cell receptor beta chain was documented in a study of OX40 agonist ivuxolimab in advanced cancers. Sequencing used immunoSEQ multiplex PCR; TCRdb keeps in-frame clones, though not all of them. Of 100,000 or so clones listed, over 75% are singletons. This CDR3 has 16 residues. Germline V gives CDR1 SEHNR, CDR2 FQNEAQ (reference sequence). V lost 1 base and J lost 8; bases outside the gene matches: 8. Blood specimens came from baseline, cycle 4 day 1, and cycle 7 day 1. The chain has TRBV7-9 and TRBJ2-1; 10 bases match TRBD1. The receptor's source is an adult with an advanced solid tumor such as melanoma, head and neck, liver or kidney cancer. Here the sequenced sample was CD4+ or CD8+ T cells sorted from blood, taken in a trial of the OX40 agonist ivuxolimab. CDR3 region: CASSLGAGQGSDEQFF. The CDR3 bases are TGTGCCAGCAGCTTAGGCGCGGGACAGGGGAGCGATGAGCAGTTCTTC.